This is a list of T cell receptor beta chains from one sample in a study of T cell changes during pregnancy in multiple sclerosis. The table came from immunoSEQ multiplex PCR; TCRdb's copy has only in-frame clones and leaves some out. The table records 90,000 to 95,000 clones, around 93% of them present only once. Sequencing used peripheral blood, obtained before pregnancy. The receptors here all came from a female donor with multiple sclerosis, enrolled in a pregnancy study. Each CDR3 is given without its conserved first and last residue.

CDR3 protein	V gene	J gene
ASSGTGASTGELF	TRBV7-3	TRBJ2-2
ASSSSTGGVTSTDTQY	TRBV5-1	TRBJ2-3
ASSPGRDSYEQY	TRBV18	TRBJ2-7
ASRPPASGGSTGELF	TRBV5-1	TRBJ2-2
ASSPRQVGTEAF	TRBV2	TRBJ1-1
ASSQLAGGPVAQF	TRBV4-3	TRBJ2-1
ASSPRRGTYEQY	TRBV7-2	TRBJ2-7
ASSLVGDLPTYNEQF	TRBV5-1	TRBJ2-1
ASSNRDTQY	TRBV6-5	TRBJ2-3
SVDANTGELF	TRBV29-1	TRBJ2-2
ASSDSASSGNTIY	TRBV2	TRBJ1-3